This entry lists 16 T cell receptor beta chains sequenced from one sample in a study of control samples from healthy donors and cancer patients. Libraries were prepared by immunoSEQ multiplex PCR; TCRdb keeps only in-frame clonotypes and omits some of them. This table holds 150,000 or so clones, 90% to 95% found once. The sequencing sample was made of blood. The origin of the receptors is a middle-aged man in good health.

V gene TRBV5-6 combines with J gene TRBJ1-2, with 7 bases identical to TRBD1. V trimming: 0 bases; J trimming: 3 bases; junction bases outside the gene matches: 5. The V gene's germline CDR1 is SGHDT and CDR2 YYEEEE. This CDR3 region has 15 residues. The CDR3 reads CASSLGRGLDYGYTF. The DNA of the CDR3 is TGTGCCAGCAGCTTGGGTAGGGGGCTGGACTATGGCTACACCTTC.

The V call is TRBV6-5, the J call TRBJ1-1, with D possibly being TRBD1 (6 bases). The length of the CDR3 is 13 residues. Per germline, CDR1 MNHEY and CDR2 SVGAGI. V was shortened by 5 bases and J by 2 bases, with 9 bases between the two germline ends. In nucleotides, the CDR3 is TGTGCCAGCAGTACGACAGGAAACACTGAAGCTTTCTTT. Amino acid sequence: CASSTTGNTEAFF.

J is TRBJ2-7 and V is TRBV6-5, with D possibly TRBD1 on 6 matching bases. The CDR3 loop spans 12 amino acids. Germline V gives CDR1 MNHEY, CDR2 SVGAGI. V was trimmed by 8 bases and J by 5 bases, leaving 13 bases between them. The CDR3 is CASEQGGDEQYF. In DNA, the CDR3 is TGTGCCAGCGAACAGGGTGGCGACGAGCAGTACTTC.

This chain links TRBV21-1 with TRBJ1-2; the table names TRBD1, a call not compared with the DNA. TRBV21-1 is deemed a pseudogene. The CDR3 runs to 15 residues. This chain's CDR3 is CASSPRTGFENGYTF. The DNA for the CDR3 is TGTGCCAGCAGCCCTCGGACAGGGTTCGAGAATGGCTACACCTTC.

The J gene is TRBJ1-2, the V gene TRBV5-5; no clear D. CDR1 SGHKS and CDR2 YYEKEE come from the germline V gene (reference sequence). V was shortened by 4 bases and J by 1 base, with 11 bases between the two germline ends. CDR3 length equals 14 residues. The CDR3 is CASSRNSVNYGYTF. CDR3 DNA sequence: TGTGCCAGCAGCCGGAACTCAGTTAACTATGGCTACACCTTC.

This chain links TRBV7-8 with TRBJ2-1; no reliable D call. The V gene lost 5 bases and the J gene lost 5 bases, with 4 bases spanning the gap. In germline, CDR1 is SGHVS, CDR2 FQNEAQ. The CDR3 extends over 11 amino acids. CDR3 amino acids: CASSRDNEQFF. The CDR3 DNA follows: TGTGCCAGCAGCCGGGACAATGAGCAGTTCTTC.

The J gene is TRBJ2-1, the V gene TRBV28; TRBD1 aligns across 9 bases. The CDR3 runs to 15 residues. With V trimmed by 2 bases and J by 8 bases, 7 bases remained unmatched. In germline, CDR1 is MDHEN, CDR2 SYDVKM. The CDR3 DNA reads as TGTGCCAGCAGTTTAGCGGGACAGGGTGCTGATGAGCAGTTCTTC. It encodes CASSLAGQGADEQFF.

This clone was seen a single time. The gene calls are TRBV5-5 and TRBJ1-4, with a weak D call TRBD1 (6 bases). The CDR3 runs 15 residues. Germline V lookup: CDR1 SGHKS, CDR2 YYEKEE (reference sequence). V gave up 4 bases and J gave up 4 bases, with 14 bases separating them. CDR3 sequence: CASSPGAQDNEKLFF. The CDR3, as DNA: TGTGCCAGCAGCCCAGGGGCGCAAGATAATGAAAAACTGTTTTTT.

The CDR3 coding sequence is TGTGCCAGCAGTTTACAGGGGTTCGCTGAAGCTTTCTTT. Its protein product is CASSLQGFAEAFF. The chain joins TRBV6-5 to TRBJ1-1, with TRBD1 identical over 7 bases. Germline V gives CDR1 MNHEY, CDR2 SVGAGI. The CDR3 totals 13 residues. V gave up 4 bases and J gave up 6 bases; unmatched junction bases: 5.

The V and J genes are TRBV29-1 and TRBJ2-5, with 8 bases fitting TRBD2. Germline loops: CDR1 SQVTM, CDR2 ANQGSEA. The CDR3 consists of 12 residues. V shed 7 bases and J 5 bases; nucleotides not matched to a gene: 6. In DNA, the CDR3 is TGCAGCGCCATGAGCGGGGGTGAGACCCAGTACTTC. It yields the protein CSAMSGGETQYF. The full variable domain, with the rest looked up from reference TRBV29-1 and TRBJ2-5, is SAVISQKPSRDICQRGTSLTIQCQVDSQVTMMFWYRQQPGQSLTLIATANQGSEATYESGFVIDKFPISRPNLTFSTLTVSNMSPEDSSIYLCSAMSGGETQYFGPGTRLLVL.

This rearrangement joins TRBV30 to TRBJ1-6; D not resolved. This CDR3 is 12 amino acids long. Trimming removed 3 bases from V and 0 bases from J, with 0 bases in between. The germline V gene has CDR1 GTSNPN and CDR2 SVGIG (reference sequence). The CDR3 bases are TGTGCCTGGAGCTCCTATAATTCACCCCTCCACTTT. Translating it yields CAWSSYNSPLHF.

The chain couples TRBV11-2 to TRBJ1-4; a weak D match, TRBD1 (5 bases). Trimming removed 5 bases at V and 3 bases at J, with 13 bases between. The CDR3 loop spans 15 amino acids. The germline V gene has CDR1 SGHAT and CDR2 FQNNGV. The CDR3, as DNA: TGTGCCAGCAGCCCGGGCTTAGGGGCTAATGAAAAACTGTTTTTT. Translation: CASSPGLGANEKLFF.

The chain links TRBV7-3 to TRBJ1-2; D is ambiguous. This CDR3 comprises 14 residues. V was clipped by 8 bases and J by 5 bases, with 18 bases between them. Germline V gene sequence: CDR1 SGHTA, CDR2 FQGTGA. CDR3 sequence (DNA): TGTGCCAGCCTACCTCTACAAATCAAATATGGCTACACCTTC. It encodes CASLPLQIKYGYTF.

The genes are TRBV15 and TRBJ1-1, with 10 positions matching TRBD1. The CDR3 is 17 amino acids. Trimming removed 1 base from V and 3 bases from J; junction bases left unmatched: 8. Germline V gene data show CDR1 as LNHNV and CDR2 as YYDKDF (reference sequence). Here the CDR3 reads CATSRGTGGSGYTEAFF. CDR3 DNA sequence: TGTGCCACCAGCAGAGGGACAGGGGGGAGCGGATACACTGAAGCTTTCTTT.

The V gene is TRBV4-3, the J gene TRBJ2-1, with D uncertain. Germline loops: CDR1 LGHNA, CDR2 YSLEER. The CDR3 covers 17 residues. Trimming removed 0 bases at V and 2 bases at J, with 14 bases between. The CDR3 is CASSQEVRQTTYNEQFF. The CDR3 DNA sequence: TGCGCCAGCAGCCAAGAGGTTAGGCAGACAACCTACAATGAGCAGTTCTTC.

The chain recombines TRBV4-1 with TRBJ2-2, with 8 bases fitting TRBD2. There are 15 residues in the CDR3. Germline trimming cut 5 bases from V and 7 bases from J; bases unmatched to any gene: 9. Germline CDR1 reads MGHRA; CDR2 reads YSYEKL. The chain's CDR3 is CASSYPGGPGGELFF. The CDR3 DNA sequence: TGCGCCAGCAGCTACCCGGGGGGGCCGGGCGGGGAGCTGTTTTTT.